These 24 T cell receptor beta chains came from one sample sequenced in a study of cytomegalovirus exposure and HLA in healthy donors. PCR used 60 Vbeta primers and 13 Jbeta primers. Using immunoSEQ multiplex PCR, the repertoire was profiled, and TCRdb retains in-frame clones only, with some absent. The data show 40,000 to 45,000 clones, roughly 51% seen once. The sample taken for sequencing was PBMCs. The origin of the receptors is a man aged 60 to 69 in good health and CMV-seronegative.

The CDR3 region has the DNA TGTGCCAGCAGTTCCCCCAGGCGCGGCCCGGGGGCTTTCTTT. The encoded protein is CASSSPRRGPGAFF. V usage is TRBV28 and J usage is TRBJ1-1; D remains ambiguous. From germline, CDR1 is MDHEN and CDR2 SYDVKM. V was trimmed by 4 bases and J by 11 bases, leaving 20 bases between them. The length of the CDR3 is 14 residues.

Only a few counts were recorded for this clone. The CDR3: CASVSGRDLSYEQYF. The DNA for the CDR3 is TGTGCCAGCGTTAGCGGGAGGGACCTCTCCTACGAGCAGTACTTC. The rearrangement joins TRBV28 to TRBJ2-7; 11 bases match TRBD2. The CDR3 is 15 amino acids. From germline, CDR1 is MDHEN and CDR2 SYDVKM. J gave up 0 bases and V 8 bases, and 6 bases lay outside the gene matches.

This sequence joins TRBV7-9 and TRBJ2-6; 7 bases line up with TRBD1. The CDR3 is 18 amino acids. CDR1 and CDR2 from the germline V gene are SEHNR and FQNEAQ (reference sequence). Unmatched junction bases numbered 9, after V lost 3 bases and J lost 1 base. CDR3 protein: CASSFNRGIFSGANVLTF. The CDR3 nucleotides are TGTGCCAGCAGCTTTAACAGGGGAATATTTTCTGGGGCCAACGTCCTGACTTTC.

This clone came up a few times. The chain joins TRBV6-5 to TRBJ2-1; TRBD2 aligns across 9 bases. The CDR3 has 15 residues. V lost 6 bases, J lost 1 base, and 4 bases stayed unmatched. Looked up from germline, CDR1 is MNHEY and CDR2 is SVGAGI. CDR3 nucleotides: TGTGCCAGCAGGCCCCTAGCGGGATCCTACAATGAGCAGTTCTTC. Its translation: CASRPLAGSYNEQFF.

This clone was observed a single time. The V and J genes are TRBV27 and TRBJ2-7; 8 bases match TRBD2. V was pared by 5 bases and J by 0 bases, with 3 bases of the junction left unmatched. The germline gives CDR1 MNHEY, CDR2 SMNVEV (reference sequence). The CDR3 runs to 14 residues. CDR3 DNA: TGTGCCAGCAGTCGGGGGGGGAGCTCCTACGAGCAGTACTTC. Translated: CASSRGGSSYEQYF.

The V and J genes are TRBV29-1 and TRBJ2-1, with TRBD2 identical over 9 bases. J was trimmed by 4 bases and V by 7 bases; bases with no gene match: 14. The CDR3 has 16 residues. Germline-derived CDR1 and CDR2 are SQVTM and ANQGSEA. The CDR3 sequence: CSARRREGLIYNEQFF. In nucleotides, the CDR3 is TGCAGCGCCCGGAGGCGGGAGGGCCTAATTTACAATGAGCAGTTCTTC.

The chain recombines TRBV14 with TRBJ2-5; 7 nucleotides line up with TRBD2. The J segment lost 5 bases and the V segment lost 1 base, leaving 4 bases of the junction unmatched. Germline CDR1 and CDR2: SGHDN and FVKESK. The CDR3 covers 14 residues. The CDR3 bases are TGTGCCAGCAGCCAAGCTGGACTAGGGGAGACCCAGTACTTC. This gives the protein CASSQAGLGETQYF.

The table lists this clone with a few counts. The genes are TRBV5-1 and TRBJ2-7; TRBD1 agrees at 10 bases. Germline trimming cut 3 bases from V and 6 bases from J; bases unmatched to any gene: 0. Germline V gene sequence: CDR1 SGHRS, CDR2 YFSETQ. The CDR3 has 12 residues. The CDR3 is CASSWDRGEQYF. CDR3 nucleotide sequence: TGCGCCAGCAGCTGGGACAGGGGCGAGCAGTACTTC.

In nucleotides, the CDR3 is TGTGCCAGCAGCTTAGAGGCAGGGGCCTATGGCTACACCTTC. Encoded protein: CASSLEAGAYGYTF. The J gene is TRBJ1-2, the V gene TRBV7-9; a weak D match, TRBD1 (6 bases). The CDR3 sequence is 14 residues long. With 1 base removed from V and 4 bases from J, the gap between germline ends came to 10 bases. Germline lookup yields CDR1 SEHNR and CDR2 FQNEAQ (reference sequence).

This chain links TRBV6-1 with TRBJ2-3; 8 positions match TRBD2. The CDR3 contains 15 residues. The germline CDR1 and CDR2 sequences are MNHNS and SASEGT. Trimming at V came to 5 bases and at J to 6 bases, leaving 10 bases not matched to a gene. The CDR3 DNA follows: TGTGCCAGCAGTCCAGGGAGCGGGAGTACTGATACGCAGTATTTT. It encodes CASSPGSGSTDTQYF.

The chain couples TRBV30 to TRBJ2-7, with D tentatively TRBD1 (5 bases). Trimming stripped 2 bases from V and 3 bases from J, with 14 bases between. The CDR3 consists of 14 residues. Looked up from germline, CDR1 is GTSNPN and CDR2 is SVGIG (reference sequence). CDR3 residues: CAWSSPQGGYEQYF. The CDR3 nucleotides read TGTGCCTGGAGTTCCCCGCAGGGTGGCTACGAGCAGTACTTC.

This chain uses TRBV19 with TRBJ2-5, with 8 bases that match TRBD2. This CDR3 contains 13 residues. V gave up 10 bases and J gave up 8 bases; unmatched junction bases: 12. From germline, CDR1 is LNHDA and CDR2 SQIVND (reference sequence). The CDR3 reads CATEGARGGTQYF. The DNA for the CDR3 is TGTGCCACCGAGGGCGCACGGGGGGGAACCCAGTACTTC.

This clone ranks as medium-sized. This chain connects TRBV27 to TRBJ2-7; D is possibly TRBD2 (5 bases). The CDR3 is 15 residues long. Germline values: CDR1 MNHEY, CDR2 SMNVEV (reference sequence). V was pared by 3 bases and J by 7 bases, with 19 bases between. CDR3 loop: CASSFLGAAPKEQYF. DNA of the CDR3: TGTGCCAGCAGTTTTCTAGGAGCGGCCCCTAAAGAGCAGTACTTC.

This clone has more than one count but fewer than ten. The chain has TRBV13 and TRBJ1-1; D remains unclear. Trimming removed 5 bases at V and 1 base at J, with 11 bases between. Germline CDR1 is PRHDT and CDR2 is FYEKMQ (reference sequence). The CDR3 length is 14 residues. DNA of the CDR3: TGTGCCAGCAGCCTCCCCCCAGGGAACACTGAAGCTTTCTTT. This gives the protein CASSLPPGNTEAFF.

V usage is TRBV7-2 and J usage is TRBJ1-4, with D maybe TRBD1 (6 bases). The CDR3 sequence is 14 residues long. From germline, CDR1 is SGHTA and CDR2 FQGNSA. Trimming pared 5 bases from V and 8 bases from J, leaving 15 bases between. In DNA form, the CDR3 reads TGTGCCAGCAGCCCAGGGGTTCAGCGAGAAAAACTGTTTTTT. Translating it yields CASSPGVQREKLFF.

This clone has just a few counts. The chain uses TRBV5-1 and TRBJ1-5; D is perhaps TRBD1 (5 bases). The CDR3 is made up of 15 amino acids. The germline V gene encodes CDR1 SGHRS and CDR2 YFSETQ. Trimming removed 4 bases from V and 6 bases from J, with 17 bases in between. In nucleotides, the CDR3 is TGCGCCAGCAGCCCCGGGGGGGGGATGGGTCAGCCCCAGCATTTT. Translating it yields CASSPGGGMGQPQHF. The full variable domain, with the rest looked up from reference TRBV5-1 and TRBJ1-5, is KAGVTQTPRYLIKTRGQQVTLSCSPISGHRSVSWYQQTPGQGLQFLFEYFSETQRNKGNFPGRFSGRQFSNSRSEMNVSTLELGDSALYLCASSPGGGMGQPQHFGDGTRLSIL.

In its sample, this clone was seen a few times. The CDR3 reads CASSATSGREQFF. The CDR3 nucleotides read TGTGCCAGCAGTGCGACTAGCGGGAGGGAGCAGTTCTTC. The chain carries TRBV2 and TRBJ2-1; 13 bases are a match to TRBD2. CDR1 is SNHLY and CDR2 is FYNNEI in the germline V gene. Trimming took 4 bases from V and 10 from J; bases not matched to a gene: 1. The CDR3 sequence is 13 residues long.

This clone was seen ten or more times. CDR3 coding DNA: TGTGCCACGTTCCGGGGAGGGGTCGCAGATACGCAGTATTTT. Its translation is CATFRGGVADTQYF. The chain joins TRBV6-6 to TRBJ2-3; 7 bases are a match to TRBD2. After removal of 10 bases from V and 4 bases from J, the junction contained 11 bases not matched to a gene. The germline gives CDR1 MNHNY, CDR2 SVGAGI (reference sequence). The CDR3 contains 14 residues.

V gene TRBV28 combines with J gene TRBJ2-3; 7 bases fit TRBD2. There are 19 residues in the CDR3. V lost 6 bases and J lost 3; bases outside the gene matches: 21. From germline, CDR1 is MDHEN and CDR2 SYDVKM. The chain's CDR3 is CASSTTLTASGAWTDTQYF. The CDR3 coding sequence is TGTGCCAGCAGCACAACATTAACCGCTAGCGGTGCTTGGACAGATACGCAGTATTTT.

This clone showed up just a few times. J is TRBJ1-2 and V is TRBV5-1, with 10 bases identical to TRBD1. Trimming at V came to 4 bases and at J to 8 bases, leaving 8 bases not matched to a gene. Per the germline V gene, CDR1 is SGHRS and CDR2 is YFSETQ. The CDR3 runs to 14 residues. In DNA, the CDR3 is TGCGCCAGCAGCCCGGAGGGACAGGGGAGGGGCTACACCTTC. This codes for CASSPEGQGRGYTF. Complete variable domain (other parts from reference TRBV5-1 and TRBJ1-2): KAGVTQTPRYLIKTRGQQVTLSCSPISGHRSVSWYQQTPGQGLQFLFEYFSETQRNKGNFPGRFSGRQFSNSRSEMNVSTLELGDSALYLCASSPEGQGRGYTFGSGTRLTVV.

The rearrangement uses TRBV15 and TRBJ2-7; D is unresolved. The CDR3 is made up of 16 amino acids. CDR1 is LNHNV and CDR2 is YYDKDF in the germline V gene (reference sequence). V lost 1 base and J 3 bases, leaving 16 bases between the germline ends. CDR3 residues: CATSRGSFEEIYEQYF. The CDR3 region has the DNA TGTGCCACCAGCAGAGGGTCGTTCGAGGAGATCTACGAGCAGTACTTC.

The V call is TRBV2, the J call TRBJ2-1, with TRBD1 identical over 10 bases. The CDR3 is 13 amino acids. CDR1 is SNHLY, CDR2 FYNNEI, per germline. Unmatched junction bases numbered 3, after V lost 8 bases and J lost 5 bases. Here the CDR3 reads CASRQGANNEQFF. CDR3 in DNA: TGTGCCAGCCGACAGGGGGCGAACAATGAGCAGTTCTTC.

This clone appeared a few times. The chain employs TRBV29-1 and TRBJ2-1; 9 nucleotides align to TRBD2. CDR3 length equals 15 residues. Germline V gene data show CDR1 as SQVTM and CDR2 as ANQGSEA. The junction had 10 bases not matched to a gene; V was cut back by 5 bases and J by 5 bases. The CDR3 spells CSVLGGRARNNEQFF. CDR3 DNA sequence: TGCAGCGTTTTGGGCGGGAGGGCTCGAAACAATGAGCAGTTCTTC.

The chain has TRBV25-1 and TRBJ1-6, with 8 bases aligning to TRBD1. Per the germline V gene, CDR1 is MGHDK and CDR2 is SYGVNS. CDR3 length: 14 residues. Trimming took 3 bases from V and 8 from J; bases not matched to a gene: 3. Here the CDR3 DNA reads TGTGCCAGCAGTGACGACAGGGGCTATTCACCCCTCCACTTT. Translated: CASSDDRGYSPLHF.